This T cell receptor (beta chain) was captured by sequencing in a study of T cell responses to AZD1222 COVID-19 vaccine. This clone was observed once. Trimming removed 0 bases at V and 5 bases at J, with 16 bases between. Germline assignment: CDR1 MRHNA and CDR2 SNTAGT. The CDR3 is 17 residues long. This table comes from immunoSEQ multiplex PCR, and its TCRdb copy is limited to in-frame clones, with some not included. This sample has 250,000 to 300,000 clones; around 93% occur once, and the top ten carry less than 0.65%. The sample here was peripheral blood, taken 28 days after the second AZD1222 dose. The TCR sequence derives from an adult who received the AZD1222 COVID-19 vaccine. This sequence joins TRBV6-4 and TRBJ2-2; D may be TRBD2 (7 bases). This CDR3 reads CASSDSGRGASTGELFF. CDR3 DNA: TGTGCCAGCAGTGACTCTGGTCGGGGGGCCAGTACCGGGGAGCTGTTTTTT.